This T cell receptor beta chain was identified during a study of T cells in Graves' hyperthyroidism and ophthalmopathy. General study findings and limits: Clonotypes that were expanded in thyroid above 0.001 mostly appeared in blood too.

Uncontrolled infection, other autoimmune disease, pregnancy or lactation led to exclusion. This clonotype appeared many times. The target antigen is unknown. RNA transcripts were the template for amplifying TCR beta CDR3 regions. A set of HTBI primers served as the primers for a first-round RT-PCR of the TCR CDR3. In TCRdb, the multiplex PCR reads were re-called with MiXCR into one record per CDR3 protein. The table lists 150,000 to 200,000 distinct CDR3 sequences, 15% to 20% of them singletons. Losses at the gene ends were 7 bases for V and 2 bases for J; bases not matched to a gene: 6. The CDR3 runs 14 residues. CDR1 and CDR2 from the germline V gene are SQVTM and ANQGSEA.

Sequenced sample: blood. The genes are TRBV29-1 and TRBJ1-2; 11 bases agree with TRBD1. The TCR sequence derives from a woman in her forties or fifties with Graves' hyperthyroidism. The chain's CDR3 is CSGRTGGRNYGYTF. Written as DNA, the CDR3 is TGCAGCGGACGGACAGGGGGCCGAAACTATGGCTACACCTTC.